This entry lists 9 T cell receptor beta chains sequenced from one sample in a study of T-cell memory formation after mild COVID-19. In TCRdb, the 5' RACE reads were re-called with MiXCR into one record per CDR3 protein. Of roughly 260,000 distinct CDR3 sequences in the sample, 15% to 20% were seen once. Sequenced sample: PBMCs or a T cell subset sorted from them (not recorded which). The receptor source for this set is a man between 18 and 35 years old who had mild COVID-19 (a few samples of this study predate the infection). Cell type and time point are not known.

DNA for the CDR3: TGTGCCAGCAGCTCTGAGTTCGGGGAGCTGTTTTTT. Protein: CASSSEFGELFF. The chain combines TRBV7-8 with TRBJ2-2; D gene unclear. Trimming took 4 bases from V and 7 from J, leaving 7 bases between them. Germline lookup yields CDR1 SGHVS and CDR2 FQNEAQ. The CDR3 is 12 amino acids.

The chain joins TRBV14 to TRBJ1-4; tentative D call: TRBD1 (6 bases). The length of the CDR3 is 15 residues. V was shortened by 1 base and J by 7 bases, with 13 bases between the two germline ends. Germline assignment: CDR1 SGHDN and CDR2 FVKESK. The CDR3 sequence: CASSQAGAFREKLFF. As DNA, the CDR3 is TGTGCCAGCAGCCAAGCAGGGGCATTTCGTGAAAAACTGTTTTTT.

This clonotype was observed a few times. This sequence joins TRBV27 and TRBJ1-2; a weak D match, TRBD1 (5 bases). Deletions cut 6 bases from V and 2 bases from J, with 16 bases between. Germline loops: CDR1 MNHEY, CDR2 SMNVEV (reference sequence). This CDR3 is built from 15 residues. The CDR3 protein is CASRGSAGPNYGYTF. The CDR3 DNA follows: TGTGCCAGCAGGGGGTCTGCGGGGCCCAACTATGGCTACACCTTC.

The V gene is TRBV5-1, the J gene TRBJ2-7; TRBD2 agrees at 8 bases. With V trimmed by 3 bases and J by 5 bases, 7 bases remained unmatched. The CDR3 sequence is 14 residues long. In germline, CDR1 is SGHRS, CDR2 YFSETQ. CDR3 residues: CASSSSSGGDEQYF. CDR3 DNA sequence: TGCGCCAGCAGCTCCTCCTCCGGGGGGGACGAGCAGTACTTC.

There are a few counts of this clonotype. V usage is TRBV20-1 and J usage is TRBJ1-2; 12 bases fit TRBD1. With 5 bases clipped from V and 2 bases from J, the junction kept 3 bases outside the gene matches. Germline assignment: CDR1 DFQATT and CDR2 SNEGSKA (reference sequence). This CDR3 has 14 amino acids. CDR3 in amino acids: CSAGGQGANYGYTF. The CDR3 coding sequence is TGCAGTGCTGGGGGACAGGGGGCAAACTATGGCTACACCTTC.

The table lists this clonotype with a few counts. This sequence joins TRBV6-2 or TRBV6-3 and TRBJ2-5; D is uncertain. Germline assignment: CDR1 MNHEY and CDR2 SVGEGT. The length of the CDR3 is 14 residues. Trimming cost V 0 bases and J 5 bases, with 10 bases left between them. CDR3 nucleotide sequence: TGTGCCAGCAGTTACTCAGGGCGAGAGGAGACCCAGTACTTC. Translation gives CASSYSGREETQYF.

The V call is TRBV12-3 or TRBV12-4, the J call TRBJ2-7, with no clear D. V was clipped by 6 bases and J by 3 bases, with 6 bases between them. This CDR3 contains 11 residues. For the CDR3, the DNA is TGTGCCAGCAGCCACCGCTACGAGCAGTACTTC. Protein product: CASSHRYEQYF.

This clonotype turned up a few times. Here the CDR3 DNA reads TGTGCCTGGACCCCTAAGGCAGGAATCTACGAGCAGTACTTC. Residues: CAWTPKAGIYEQYF. The J gene is TRBJ2-7, the V gene TRBV30; no definite D call. Trimming took 4 bases from V and 3 from J, leaving 16 bases between them. CDR3 size: 14 residues. Germline V gene data show CDR1 as GTSNPN and CDR2 as SVGIG (reference sequence).

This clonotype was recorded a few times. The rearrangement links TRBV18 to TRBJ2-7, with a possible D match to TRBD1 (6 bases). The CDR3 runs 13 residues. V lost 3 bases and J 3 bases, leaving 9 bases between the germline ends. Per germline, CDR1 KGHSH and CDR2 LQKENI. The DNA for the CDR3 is TGTGCCAGCTCACCGGCAGGGGACTACGAGCAGTACGTC. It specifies CASSPAGDYEQYV.